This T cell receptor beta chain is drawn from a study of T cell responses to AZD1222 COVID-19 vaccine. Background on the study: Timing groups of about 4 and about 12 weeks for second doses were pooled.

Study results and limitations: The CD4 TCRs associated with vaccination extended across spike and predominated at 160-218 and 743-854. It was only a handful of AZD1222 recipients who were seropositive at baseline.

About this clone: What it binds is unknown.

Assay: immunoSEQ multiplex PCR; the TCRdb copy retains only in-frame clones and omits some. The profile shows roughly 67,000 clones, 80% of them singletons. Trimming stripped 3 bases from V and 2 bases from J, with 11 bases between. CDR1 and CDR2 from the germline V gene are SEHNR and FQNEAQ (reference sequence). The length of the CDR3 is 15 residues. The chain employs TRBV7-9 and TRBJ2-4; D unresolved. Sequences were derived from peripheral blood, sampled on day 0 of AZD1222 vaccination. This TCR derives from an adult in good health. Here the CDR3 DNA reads TGTGCCAGCAGCTTCATGAAGGACCCCAAAAACATTCAGTACTTC. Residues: CASSFMKDPKNIQYF.